This TCR beta chain was sequenced in a study of T cell repertoires in cytomegalovirus infection. Whole-study context: An indication of both CMV infection and matching HLA type came from public TCR beta signatures.

Study observations and caveats: HLA-C-restricted CMV clonotypes gave the most frequent clonotype in two of eight donors.

This clonotype has ten or more counts. Its antigen is as yet unknown. CDR3 length equals 17 residues. Germline-derived CDR1 and CDR2 are SGHVT and SQSDAQ. V was clipped by 5 bases and J by 0 bases, with 18 bases between them. TCRdb analysed the reads with MiXCR anew, one entry per CDR3 protein. The repertoire holds hundreds of thousands of distinct CDR3 sequences, with around 24% as singletons. V and J are TRBV7-4 and TRBJ2-3, with D maybe TRBD2 (5 bases). The sequenced sample consisted of CD8+ T cells from PBMCs. The receptor was isolated from a human donor in good health (CMV status not recorded). Some clones in this sample may be carry-over from other donors' samples. The DNA for the CDR3 is TGTGCCAGCAGCCTAAGGGCGGGCAGAACTAGCACAGATACGCAGTATTTT. Translating gives CASSLRAGRTSTDTQYF.